The T cell receptor (beta chain) described here comes from a study of T-cell reconstitution after alpha-beta-depleted transplantation in children. Findings and caveats of the study: Fresh T-cell production supplied most of the T-cell counts and diversity seen one year after transplant. After transplant, at about two months, alpha-beta T cells were reportedly derived from several hundred expanded graft clones. Recipient T cells and thymic progenitors that survived gave rise to the high TCRbeta diversity observed at day 60 in some patients.

In germline, CDR1 is MGHDK, CDR2 SYGVNS. This CDR3 is 15 amino acids long. V trimming: 3 bases; J trimming: 3 bases; junction bases outside the gene matches: 5. The TCRbeta library was prepared with unique molecular identifiers. TCRdb used MiXCR to reprocess the PCR reads, holding one entry per CDR3 protein. The repertoire holds about 300,000 distinct CDR3 sequences, around 10% seen once, with around 7.5% in the top ten. The sample holds many counts of this clonotype. Its specificity is not known. The TCR originated in a boy under three years old with acute myeloid leukemia, due to receive a stem cell transplant. Material: PBMCs, obtained before TCRalphabeta/CD19-depleted stem cell transplant. The chain employs TRBV25-1 and TRBJ2-1; 7 nucleotides align to TRBD2. CDR3 sequence: CASSDGGGVYNEQFF. The CDR3 DNA follows: TGTGCCAGCAGTGATGGCGGGGGTGTCTACAATGAGCAGTTCTTC.